This T cell receptor (beta chain) was found in a study of blood T cell repertoires in COVID-19. Background on the study: Specimens from acute and convalescent COVID-19 originated in the United States, Italy and Spain. From T cells, B-cell-depleted T cells, or PBMCs came the material, which was cDNA or gDNA.

Authors' analysis steps: Counts of nucleated cells, estimated from reference gene primer amplification, were obtained. Assay used: immunoSEQ multiplex PCR; TCRdb lists only in-frame clones, some missing. V, J and clone size were drawn from that table, and D and trimming were deduced from the DNA. The repertoire has roughly 90,000 clones, approximately 81% of them found once; the top ten carry more than 30%. This CDR3 comprises 13 residues. Germline V gene data show CDR1 as SGHRS and CDR2 as YFSETQ. V lost 0 bases to trimming and J lost 9 bases, with 12 bases between them. Sequenced material: peripheral blood. The clonotype comes from a man older than 75 with acute or convalescent COVID-19. The chain combines TRBV5-1 with TRBJ1-1; a possible D gene is TRBD1 (5 bases). The CDR3 DNA sequence: TGCGCCAGCAGCTTGGCTGACAGATCCAAAGCTTTCTTT. Its translation: CASSLADRSKAFF.